The 9 T cell receptor beta chains below all came from one sample that was sequenced in a study of T-cell memory formation after mild COVID-19. TCRdb reanalysed the 5' RACE reads using MiXCR and keeps one entry per CDR3 protein. The profile shows fewer than 350,000 distinct CDR3 sequences, roughly 8.2% of them singletons. The specimen sequenced was PBMCs or a T cell subset sorted from them (not recorded which). The source is a man aged 18 to 29 who had mild COVID-19 (a few samples of this study predate the infection). Cell type and time point are not known.

This clonotype came up a few times. The chain joins TRBV7-9 to TRBJ1-5; TRBD1 is a possible D gene (6 bases). Germline V CDR1 and CDR2: SEHNR, FQNEAQ (reference sequence). CDR3 length equals 15 residues. Trimming shortened V by 2 bases and J by 0 bases, and 8 bases separated the two germline ends. CDR3 sequence reads: CASSLPGDSNQPQHF. CDR3 coding DNA: TGTGCCAGCAGCTTACCAGGGGATAGCAATCAGCCCCAGCATTTT.

The chain recombines TRBV4-2 with TRBJ2-5; D tentatively reads TRBD1 or TRBD2 (6 bases each). The CDR3 has 15 amino acids. Germline CDR1 is LGHNA and CDR2 is YNFKEQ. V was clipped by 1 base and J by 2 bases, with 11 bases between them. The CDR3 sequence: CASSQAGALQETQYF. The DNA for the CDR3 is TGTGCCAGCAGCCAAGCGGGGGCCCTGCAAGAGACCCAGTACTTC.

The chain recombines TRBV6-2 or TRBV6-3 with TRBJ2-1, with 7 bases identical to TRBD1. The CDR3 runs 14 residues. Germline V gene data show CDR1 as MNHEY and CDR2 as SVGEGT. The trim removed 7 bases at V and 5 bases at J, leaving 8 bases unmatched. The CDR3 reads CASIKDRINNEQFF. As DNA, the CDR3 is TGTGCCAGCATAAAGGACAGGATAAACAATGAGCAGTTCTTC.

The chain employs TRBV7-9 and TRBJ2-5; possibly TRBD1 or TRBD2 for D (5 bases each). The V end was cut by 4 bases, the J end by 2 bases, with 14 bases between. From germline, CDR1 is SEHNR and CDR2 FQNEAQ (reference sequence). The CDR3 is 15 residues long. In nucleotides, the CDR3 is TGTGCCAGCAGCTCATGGGAGACAGTACAAGAGACCCAGTACTTC. It yields the protein CASSSWETVQETQYF.

The chain recombines TRBV7-2 with TRBJ1-5; TRBD1 matches 9 bases. After removal of 5 bases from V and 4 bases from J, the junction contained 9 bases not matched to a gene. CDR3 size: 16 residues. Looked up from germline, CDR1 is SGHTA and CDR2 is FQGNSA. The DNA for the CDR3 is TGTGCCAGCAGCCAATTCACAGGGGGCTGGAATCAGCCCCAGCATTTT. Translation gives CASSQFTGGWNQPQHF. Full variable domain (outside the CDR3, taken from reference TRBV7-2 and TRBJ1-5): GAGVSQSPSNKVTEKGKDVELRCDPISGHTALYWYRQSLGQGLEFLIYFQGNSAPDKSGLPSDRFSAERTGGSVSTLTIQRTQQEDSAVYLCASSQFTGGWNQPQHFGDGTRLSIL.

The chain combines TRBV7-2 with TRBJ2-5, with TRBD1 matching over 10 bases. V was clipped by 5 bases and J by 4 bases; unmatched bases: 10. The CDR3 is 16 amino acids. Looked up from germline, CDR1 is SGHTA and CDR2 is FQGNSA. This CDR3 reads CASSPPGQGTVETQYF. The DNA of the CDR3 is TGTGCCAGCAGCCCTCCGGGACAGGGGACGGTAGAGACCCAGTACTTC.

This clonotype occurred a few times. CDR3 protein: CASSEAGQGTGNIQYF. The CDR3 DNA reads TGTGCCAGCAGTGAAGCTGGACAGGGGACGGGAAACATTCAGTACTTC. The rearrangement joins TRBV6-1 to TRBJ2-4, with 9 bases fitting TRBD1. Losses at the gene ends were 0 bases for V and 6 bases for J; bases not matched to a gene: 6. Germline V gene lookup returns CDR1 MNHNS and CDR2 SASEGT. This CDR3 region has 16 residues.

In its sample, this clonotype was seen many times. The chain uses TRBV7-3 and TRBJ2-6; no clear D. V was trimmed by 0 bases and J by 4 bases, leaving 7 bases between them. Germline CDR1 is SGHTA and CDR2 is FQGTGA. The CDR3 covers 15 residues. The CDR3 loop reads CASSLTGPGANVLTF. Written as DNA, the CDR3 is TGTGCCAGCAGCTTAACAGGGCCCGGGGCCAACGTCCTGACTTTC.

The chain links TRBV18 to TRBJ2-3; the D is unclear. There are 17 residues in the CDR3. CDR1 and CDR2 from the germline V gene are KGHSH and LQKENI. V shed 1 base and J shed 2 bases, with 16 bases lying between them. Here the CDR3 reads CASSPQSGLPTTDTQYF. In DNA, the CDR3 is TGTGCCAGCTCACCACAATCAGGTTTACCGACCACAGATACGCAGTATTTT.